The clone carrying this TCR beta chain was seen more than once but under ten times. What it binds is not known. This entry belongs to a study of type 1 regulatory T cells. Looking at the study overall: T-allo10 is a Tr1-enriched, alloantigen-specific CD4 T cell product made in vitro. Regarding the study as a whole: Compared with non-type 1 regulatory T cells, type 1 regulatory T cells showed a more restricted TCR repertoire.

This CDR3 spans 15 amino acids. Per the germline V gene, CDR1 is DFQATT and CDR2 is SNEGSKA (reference sequence). The V end was cut by 0 bases, the J end by 8 bases, with 17 bases between. In TCRdb, the reads were re-called with MiXCR into one record per CDR3 protein. The sample includes more than 60,000 distinct CDR3 sequences, 45% to 50% of them seen just once. This clonotype originated in a human donor in good health. This rearrangement joins TRBV20-1 to TRBJ2-1; D possibly corresponds to TRBD2 (6 bases). Sequences were obtained from cultured non-Tr1 T cells, either the whole culture or a sorted T cell fraction (not recorded which). DNA for the CDR3: TGCAGTGCTAGAGATCGAACGGGACTCGGGGATGAGCAGTTCTTC. As protein: CSARDRTGLGDEQFF.